Following are 23 T cell receptor beta chains from one sample sequenced in a study of T cell repertoires in cytomegalovirus infection. MiXCR was run by TCRdb on the reads, yielding one entry per CDR3 protein. The table has under 800,000 distinct CDR3 sequences, 24% seen once. Sequencing used CD8+ T cells from PBMCs. Receptors were obtained from a human donor in good health (CMV status not recorded). Some clones in this sample may be carry-over from other donors' samples.

The chain recombines TRBV6-8 with TRBJ2-1; possibly TRBD2 for D (5 bases). The CDR3 consists of 14 residues. V lost 2 bases and J lost 7, with 12 bases in between. Germline lookup yields CDR1 MNHGY and CDR2 SAAAGT. The CDR3 sequence: CASSYLGERNEQFF. CDR3 DNA sequence: TGTGCCAGCAGTTACCTCGGGGAACGGAATGAGCAGTTCTTC.

The gene calls are TRBV20-1 and TRBJ1-1; D remains ambiguous. Germline V CDR1 and CDR2: DFQATT, SNEGSKA (reference sequence). The CDR3 has 12 amino acids. Trimming removed 2 bases from V and 1 base from J, with 5 bases in between. The CDR3 bases are TGCAGTGCTAGACGGAAGAACACTGAAGCTTTCTTT. As protein: CSARRKNTEAFF.

This clonotype was seen repeatedly, ten times or more. V usage is TRBV7-9 and J usage is TRBJ1-1; 8 bases align to TRBD1. The V gene end was trimmed by 4 bases and the J gene end by 3 bases; junction bases not matched to a gene: 16. Germline CDR1 SEHNR, CDR2 FQNEAQ (reference sequence). CDR3 length: 18 amino acids. In DNA form, the CDR3 reads TGTGCCAGCAGCTCCGGGGCAGGGGGCAGGATGATGGACACTGAAGCTTTCTTT. Translation gives CASSSGAGGRMMDTEAFF.

The chain combines TRBV7-9 with TRBJ2-1; 9 nucleotides line up with TRBD1. The CDR3 sequence is 16 residues long. Trimming at V came to 1 base and at J to 8 bases, leaving 9 bases not matched to a gene. Germline CDR1 reads SEHNR; CDR2 reads FQNEAQ (reference sequence). This CDR3 is CASSLDHEQGAYEQFF. The CDR3 region has the DNA TGTGCCAGCAGCTTAGATCATGAACAGGGGGCCTATGAGCAGTTCTTC. Together with reference TRBV7-9 and TRBJ2-1, the CDR3 gives the full variable domain: DTGVSQNPRHKITKRGQNVTFRCDPISEHNRLYWYRQTLGQGPEFLTYFQNEAQLEKSRLLSDRFSAERPKGSFSTLEIQRTEQGDSAMYLCASSLDHEQGAYEQFFGPGTRLTVL.

Ten or more counts support this clonotype. The chain carries TRBV28 and TRBJ1-1; D unclear. V shed 1 base and J shed 7 bases, with 4 bases lying between them. Germline lookup yields CDR1 MDHEN and CDR2 SYDVKM. The CDR3 has 11 residues. CDR3 residues: CASSLSVEAFF. CDR3 coding DNA: TGTGCCAGCAGTTTATCCGTTGAAGCTTTCTTT. Drawing the rest from reference TRBV28 and TRBJ1-1, the complete variable domain is DVKVTQSSRYLVKRTGEKVFLECVQDMDHENMFWYRQDPGLGLRLIYFSYDVKMKEKGDIPEGYSVSREKKERFSLILESASTNQTSMYLCASSLSVEAFFGQGTRLTVV.

This clonotype has more than one count but fewer than ten. This sequence joins TRBV2 and TRBJ2-5, with 10 bases lining up with TRBD2. J lost 4 bases, V lost 2 bases, and 10 bases had no gene match. This CDR3 comprises 17 residues. Germline CDR1 SNHLY, CDR2 FYNNEI. The DNA of the CDR3 is TGTGCCAGCAGTGAACTGAGCGGGGGGGCCCTTGGAGAGACCCAGTACTTC. Translated: CASSELSGGALGETQYF.

The sample holds many counts of this clonotype. The V and J genes are TRBV6-6 and TRBJ1-2, with TRBD1 matching over 8 bases. Germline lookup yields CDR1 MNHNY and CDR2 SVGAGI (reference sequence). This CDR3 spans 14 amino acids. V lost 6 bases to trimming and J lost 3 bases; unmatched junction nucleotides: 6. The DNA of the CDR3 is TGTGCCAGCAGGGGGGCAGGGGGCTACTATGGCTACACCTTC. Translating gives CASRGAGGYYGYTF.

This clonotype was seen a handful of times. The chain links TRBV6-4 to TRBJ2-2, with 7 bases that match TRBD1. Germline CDR1 and CDR2: MRHNA and SNTAGT. V was pared by 2 bases and J by 0 bases, with 9 bases of the junction left unmatched. There are 18 residues in the CDR3. CDR3 in DNA: TGTGCCAGCAGTGACAAAGGGGGCCCGTTCGCGAACACCGGGGAGCTGTTTTTT. Translation gives CASSDKGGPFANTGELFF.

The V gene is TRBV6-1, the J gene TRBJ2-5; D is perhaps TRBD2 (5 bases). Per germline, CDR1 MNHNS and CDR2 SASEGT. Between the trimmed V and J ends, which lost 7 bases and 5 bases, there was a span of 20 bases. The CDR3 runs 15 residues. CDR3 sequence: CASNSWREGGETQYF. CDR3 nucleotide sequence: TGTGCCAGCAATAGCTGGAGAGAGGGCGGGGAGACCCAGTACTTC.

In this sample, this clonotype turned up many times. The chain couples TRBV10-3 to TRBJ2-1; D is undetermined. Germline CDR1 reads ENHRY; CDR2 reads SYGVKD. With 4 bases removed from V and 8 bases from J, the gap between germline ends came to 21 bases. The CDR3 is 16 residues long. The CDR3 is CAISGGDGYQSDEQFF. Here the CDR3 DNA reads TGTGCCATCAGTGGGGGTGATGGCTACCAGAGCGATGAGCAGTTCTTC.

The chain's CDR3 is CASSPARDSRNEKLFF. CDR3 nucleotides: TGTGCCAGCAGTCCGGCTCGGGACAGCAGAAATGAAAAACTGTTTTTT. The chain carries TRBV6-1 and TRBJ1-4; 7 bases line up with TRBD1. Germline V CDR1 and CDR2: MNHNS, SASEGT. CDR3 length equals 16 residues. The V gene end was trimmed by 5 bases and the J gene end by 5 bases; junction bases not matched to a gene: 11.

A few counts support this clonotype. The V gene is TRBV12-3 or TRBV12-4, the J gene TRBJ2-1; TRBD1 matches at 10 bases. The trim removed 3 bases at V and 6 bases at J, leaving 14 bases unmatched. This CDR3 has 18 residues. CDR3 bases: TGTGCCAGCAGTTTTTGGTATTTCGGAGGGACAGGGGCCAATGAGCAGTTCTTC. It yields the protein CASSFWYFGGTGANEQFF.

This clonotype was detected a few times. The J gene is TRBJ2-2, the V gene TRBV12-3 or TRBV12-4, with a possible D match to TRBD1 (6 bases). V lost 4 bases, J lost 6 bases, and 21 bases lay in between. The CDR3 length is 17 residues. CDR3 DNA: TGTGCCAGCAGTTCAGTACAGGGCCCCCTACCCCCCGGGGAGCTGTTTTTT. This translates into CASSSVQGPLPPGELFF.

There are many counts of this clonotype. CDR3 in DNA: TGTGCCAGCAGCTTGGGGGGGGGCCACCAAGAGACCCAGTACTTC. Amino acid sequence: CASSLGGGHQETQYF. V and J are TRBV7-2 and TRBJ2-5; maybe TRBD2 (7 bases). V lost 3 bases and J lost 0, with 11 bases in between. From germline, CDR1 is SGHTA and CDR2 FQGNSA. The CDR3 has 15 amino acids.

This clonotype was counted a few times. The chain has TRBV20-1 and TRBJ1-1, with 7 bases that match TRBD1. Germline CDR1 and CDR2: DFQATT and SNEGSKA (reference sequence). The V and J ends lost 0 bases and 6 bases, in that order; junction bases with no gene match: 10. The CDR3 spans 15 residues. The CDR3 nucleotides read TGCAGTGCTAGAGATCTCGGGAACAGGGGTCCTGAAGCTTTCTTT. Translating it yields CSARDLGNRGPEAFF.

In its sample, this clonotype was seen a few times. The gene calls are TRBV12-3 or TRBV12-4 and TRBJ2-2, with unresolved D. The CDR3 is 15 amino acids. Trimming took 2 bases from V and 1 from J, leaving 8 bases between them. The CDR3 DNA reads as TGTGCCAGCAGTTTAACGGCCAGGAACACCGGGGAGCTGTTTTTT. This translates into CASSLTARNTGELFF.

This chain links TRBV12-5 with TRBJ2-1, with TRBD2 matching over 7 bases. The ends lost 7 bases at V and 1 base at J; junction bases unmatched: 10. This CDR3 is built from 16 residues. Germline V gene data show CDR1 as LGHNT and CDR2 as FRNRAP. The CDR3 spells CASAGTSGGSYNEQFF. CDR3 nucleotides: TGTGCTAGTGCCGGGACGTCGGGGGGATCCTACAATGAGCAGTTCTTC.

The V gene is TRBV12-3 or TRBV12-4, the J gene TRBJ1-1; unclear D gene. V was clipped by 8 bases and J by 8 bases, with 9 bases between them. This CDR3 has 10 residues. The CDR3 protein is CASAVTEAFF. CDR3 coding DNA: TGTGCCAGCGCTGTAACAGAAGCTTTCTTT.

The J gene is TRBJ2-2, the V gene TRBV6-5; TRBD1 might be the D (5 bases). Germline lookup yields CDR1 MNHEY and CDR2 SVGAGI. V lost 4 bases to trimming and J lost 4 bases, with 13 bases between them. This CDR3 region has 15 residues. For the CDR3, the DNA is TGTGCCAGCAGTTCCGGACACGATGGCACCGGGGAGCTGTTTTTT. Translated, it gives CASSSGHDGTGELFF.

J is TRBJ2-7 and V is TRBV7-9; 7 bases align to TRBD2. Germline values: CDR1 SEHNR, CDR2 FQNEAQ (reference sequence). This CDR3 is built from 14 residues. V was pared by 5 bases and J by 2 bases, with 6 bases of the junction left unmatched. In DNA form, the CDR3 reads TGTGCCAGCAGCCCAGTGGGAGGGACCTACGAGCAGTACGTC. This sequence encodes CASSPVGGTYEQYV.

In its sample, this clonotype was seen once. A read error may explain this, as a much larger clone is one base away. The V and J genes are TRBV11-2 and TRBJ2-4; TRBD1 is a possible D gene (5 bases). CDR3 size: 16 residues. CDR1 is SGHAT and CDR2 is FQNNGV in the germline V gene. CDR3 nucleotide sequence: TGTGTCAGCAGCCAGGGCGCTACAGTTGTCAAAAACATTCAGTACTTC. Protein: CVSSQGATVVKNIQYF.

This sequence joins TRBV12-5 and TRBJ1-1; no clear D. The CDR3 length is 14 residues. CDR1 is LGHNT and CDR2 is FRNRAP in the germline V gene. The germline V and J ends were trimmed by 0 bases and 4 bases, with 9 bases remaining between them. The CDR3 DNA reads TGTGCTAGTGGTTTGGTCGTCTGGGGCACTGAAGCTTTCTTT. Translating it yields CASGLVVWGTEAFF.

V usage is TRBV27 and J usage is TRBJ2-6; D uncertain. CDR1 and CDR2 from the germline V gene are MNHEY and SMNVEV (reference sequence). Trimming removed 5 bases at V and 0 bases at J, with 8 bases between. The CDR3 has 15 residues. The CDR3 nucleotides are TGTGCCAGCAGTCTCTACAACTCTGGGGCCAACGTCCTGACTTTC. It codes for CASSLYNSGANVLTF.